Given below is one T cell receptor (beta chain) in context. Its antigen remains unknown. Generated by immunoSEQ multiplex PCR, the TCRdb table keeps only in-frame clones and is missing some. The sample shows 400,000 to 600,000 clones, 75% to 80% of them seen only once. This sample was included in a study of shared clonotypes between healthy human individuals. Study conclusions and caveats: Read depth was anticipated to influence clonotype sharing among donors.

CDR1 and CDR2 from the germline V gene are SGHVS and FQNEAQ. The CDR3 totals 15 residues. The chain carries TRBV7-8 and TRBJ2-3, with D tentatively TRBD1 or TRBD2 (5 bases each). This TCR was sampled from a woman aged 40-49 years in good health. Some clones in this sample may be carry-over from other donors' samples. Sample: PBMCs. CDR3 DNA: TGTACCTCCGGGGCCCGCGGAACTAGCACAGATACGCAGTATTTT. It specifies CTSGARGTSTDTQYF.